This T cell receptor beta chain stems from a study of technical replicates of blood from several donors. The table came from immunoSEQ multiplex PCR; TCRdb's copy has only in-frame clones and leaves some out. This sample has tens of thousands of clones; around 87% occur once, and the top ten carry roughly 5%. The sequenced material came from PBMCs. This TCR was recovered from a human donor in good health. Some clones in this sample may be carry-over from other donors' samples.

In DNA form, the CDR3 reads TGCGCCAGCAGCCATGGACAGGGGGCATGGGGATCACCCCTCCACTTT. This gives the protein CASSHGQGAWGSPLHF. This rearrangement joins TRBV4-1 to TRBJ1-6; 11 bases are a match to TRBD1. From germline, CDR1 is MGHRA and CDR2 YSYEKL. V was clipped by 3 bases and J by 10 bases; unmatched bases: 8. The CDR3 loop spans 16 amino acids.